This T cell receptor beta chain stems from a study of cytomegalovirus exposure and HLA in healthy donors. Study details: A preliminary data release comprised tens of millions of unique TCRs obtained from HLA-typed donors.

Overall study results and limits: Later genetic work tied a missense DCLRE1C variant to beta-chain V and J trimming.

This CDR3 has 14 residues. Trimming took 3 bases from V and 7 from J, leaving 16 bases between them. Germline CDR1 and CDR2: SGDLS and YYNGEE. Primers included in the PCR were 60 Vbeta and 13 Jbeta primers. Libraries were prepared by immunoSEQ multiplex PCR; TCRdb keeps only in-frame clonotypes and omits some of them. Listed are 40,000 or so clones; just under 4% falls within the top ten. When sampled, the donors appeared nominally healthy, though they likely had unrecorded immune exposures. Comments on this clone: The antigen is not known.

The V gene is TRBV9, the J gene TRBJ1-1, with D possibly TRBD1 on 5 matching bases. Sequencing input: PBMCs. The sequence derives from a male donor in good health and CMV-seronegative. The CDR3 sequence is CASSEGKGALEAFF. The DNA for the CDR3 is TGTGCCAGCAGCGAGGGGAAAGGGGCTCTTGAAGCTTTCTTT.